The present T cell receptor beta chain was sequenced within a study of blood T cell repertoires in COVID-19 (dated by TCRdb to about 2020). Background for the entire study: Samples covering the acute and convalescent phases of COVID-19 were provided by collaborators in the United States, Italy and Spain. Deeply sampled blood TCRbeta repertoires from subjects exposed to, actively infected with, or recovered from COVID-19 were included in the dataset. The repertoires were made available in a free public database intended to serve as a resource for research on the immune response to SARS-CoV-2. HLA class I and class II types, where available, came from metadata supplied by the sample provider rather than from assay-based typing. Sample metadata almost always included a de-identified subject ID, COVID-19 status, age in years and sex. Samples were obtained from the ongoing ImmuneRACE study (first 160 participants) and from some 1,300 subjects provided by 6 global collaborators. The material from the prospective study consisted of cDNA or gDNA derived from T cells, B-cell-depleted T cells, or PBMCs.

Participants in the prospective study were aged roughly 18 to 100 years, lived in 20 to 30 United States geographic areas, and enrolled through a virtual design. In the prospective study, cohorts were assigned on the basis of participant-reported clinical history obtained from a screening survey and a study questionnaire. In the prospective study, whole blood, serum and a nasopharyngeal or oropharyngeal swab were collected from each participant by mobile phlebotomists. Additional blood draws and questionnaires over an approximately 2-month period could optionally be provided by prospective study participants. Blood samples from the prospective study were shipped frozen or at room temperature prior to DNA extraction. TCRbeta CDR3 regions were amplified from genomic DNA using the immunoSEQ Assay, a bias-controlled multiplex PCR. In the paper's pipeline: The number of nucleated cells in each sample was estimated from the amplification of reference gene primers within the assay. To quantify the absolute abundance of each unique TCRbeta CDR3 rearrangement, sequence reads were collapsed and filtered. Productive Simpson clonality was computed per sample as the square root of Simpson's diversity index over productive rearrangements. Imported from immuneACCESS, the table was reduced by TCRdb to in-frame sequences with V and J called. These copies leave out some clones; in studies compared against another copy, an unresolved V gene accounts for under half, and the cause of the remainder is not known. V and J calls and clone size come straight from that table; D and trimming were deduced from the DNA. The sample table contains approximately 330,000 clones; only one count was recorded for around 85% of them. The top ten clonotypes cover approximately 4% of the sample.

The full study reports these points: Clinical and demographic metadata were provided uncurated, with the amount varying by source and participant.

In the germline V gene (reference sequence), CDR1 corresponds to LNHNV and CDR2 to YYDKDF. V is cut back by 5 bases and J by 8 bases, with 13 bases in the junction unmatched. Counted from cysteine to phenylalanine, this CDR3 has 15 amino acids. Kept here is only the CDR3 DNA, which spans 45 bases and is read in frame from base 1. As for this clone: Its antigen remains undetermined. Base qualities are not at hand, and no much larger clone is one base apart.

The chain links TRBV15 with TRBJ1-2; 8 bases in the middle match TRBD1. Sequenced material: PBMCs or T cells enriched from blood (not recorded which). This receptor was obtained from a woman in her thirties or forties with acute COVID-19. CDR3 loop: CATSSDRAESSGYTF. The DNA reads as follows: TGTGCCACCAGCTCGGACAGGGCGGAAAGTTCGGGCTACACCTTC.